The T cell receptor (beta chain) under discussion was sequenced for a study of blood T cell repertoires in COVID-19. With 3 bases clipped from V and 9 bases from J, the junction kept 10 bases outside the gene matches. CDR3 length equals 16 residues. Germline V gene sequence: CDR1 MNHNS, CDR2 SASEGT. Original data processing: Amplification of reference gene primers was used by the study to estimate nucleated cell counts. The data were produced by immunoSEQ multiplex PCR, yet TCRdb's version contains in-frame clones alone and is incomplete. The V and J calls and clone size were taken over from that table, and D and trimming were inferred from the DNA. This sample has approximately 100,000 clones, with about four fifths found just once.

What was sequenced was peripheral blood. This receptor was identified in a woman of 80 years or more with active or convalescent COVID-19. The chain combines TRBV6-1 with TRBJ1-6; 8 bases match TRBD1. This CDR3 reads CASSDLGQGVVSPLHF. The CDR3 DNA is TGTGCCAGCAGTGATCTAGGACAGGGAGTAGTTTCACCCCTCCACTTT.